The 22 T cell receptor beta chains below come from one sample, sequenced in a study of radiation and T cells in renal cell carcinoma. The protocol was immunoSEQ multiplex PCR, while the TCRdb copy is restricted to in-frame clones and leaves out a portion. The table includes about 9,200 clones, roughly 50% detected once. Treatment meaning: 15 Gy SBRT to primary tumor, nephrectomy 4 weeks later. The sequencing here drew on tumor tissue, taken from a patient whose treatment included radiotherapy and nephrectomy. These receptor sequences come from a man in his sixties with renal cell carcinoma.

CDR3 protein: CASSQAWQGNQPQHF. The CDR3 nucleotides are TGCGCCAGCAGCCAAGCGTGGCAGGGCAATCAGCCCCAGCATTTT. The V call is TRBV4-1, the J call TRBJ1-5, with D unclear. V shed 1 base and J shed 2 bases, with 9 bases lying between them. The CDR3 runs 15 residues. CDR1 is MGHRA, CDR2 YSYEKL, per germline.

This rearrangement joins TRBV28 to TRBJ1-1; D is unclear. CDR3 length: 11 amino acids. CDR1 is MDHEN and CDR2 is SYDVKM in the germline V gene. V lost 2 bases and J lost 6, with 4 bases in between. The CDR3 nucleotides are TGTGCCAGCAGTTTAATGGCTGAAGCTTTCTTT. Its protein is CASSLMAEAFF.

This clone qualifies as medium-sized. This chain joins TRBV6-1 and TRBJ2-7; possible D gene TRBD2, 5 bases. Trimming cost V 1 base and J 4 bases, with 14 bases left between them. The CDR3 totals 15 residues. From germline, CDR1 is MNHNS and CDR2 SASEGT. CDR3 DNA sequence: TGTGCCAGCAGTGAAGAGCCCGGGGTACTGTACGAGCAGTACTTC. Protein sequence: CASSEEPGVLYEQYF.

The gene calls are TRBV11-2 and TRBJ1-2; D ambiguous. The V gene lost 0 bases and the J gene lost 1 base, with 3 bases spanning the gap. The CDR3 runs 13 residues. CDR1 SGHAT and CDR2 FQNNGV come from the germline V gene. CDR3 protein: CASSLDNNYGYTF. DNA for the CDR3: TGTGCCAGCAGCTTAGACAATAACTATGGCTACACCTTC.

The genes are TRBV7-8 and TRBJ1-1, with no clear D. The ends were cut back, 4 bases at V and 7 bases at J, with 10 bases in the middle. Germline CDR1 SGHVS, CDR2 FQNEAQ. The CDR3 runs 12 residues. The CDR3 region is CASSSQVFEAFF. In DNA form, the CDR3 reads TGTGCCAGCAGCTCGCAGGTTTTTGAAGCTTTCTTT.

Of note for this clone: An end of the junction does not agree with germline; a read error may underlie this. The chain combines TRBV27 with TRBJ1-2, with D tentatively TRBD1 (5 bases). Germline values: CDR1 MNHEY, CDR2 SMNVEV (reference sequence). CDR3 size: 12 residues. For the CDR3, the DNA is TGTGCGAGCTCTTCAGGGAATTATGGCCACACCTTC. It specifies CASSSGNYGHTF.

This chain links TRBV15 with TRBJ1-1, with unresolved D. The length of the CDR3 is 14 residues. Trimming left V 1 base short and J 0 bases short, with 6 bases between. CDR1 and CDR2 from the germline V gene are LNHNV and YYDKDF (reference sequence). The CDR3 here is CATSRALMNTEAFF. CDR3 bases: TGTGCCACCAGCAGAGCCCTGATGAACACTGAAGCTTTCTTT.

V and J are TRBV28 and TRBJ1-3; the D gene is possibly TRBD1 (5 bases). V was cut by 6 bases and J by 1 base, with 10 bases left in between. Germline V gene lookup returns CDR1 MDHEN and CDR2 SYDVKM. The CDR3 consists of 14 residues. The CDR3 DNA reads as TGTGCCAGCAGGTCACAGGAATCTGGAAACACCATATATTTT. This sequence encodes CASRSQESGNTIYF.

The chain employs TRBV2 and TRBJ2-7, with TRBD1 matching 8 bases. CDR3 length: 14 amino acids. V lost 7 bases, J lost 0 bases, and 5 bases stayed unmatched. Germline values: CDR1 SNHLY, CDR2 FYNNEI. CDR3 protein: CASTRDRNSYEQYF. The CDR3 DNA reads as TGTGCCAGCACCCGGGACAGGAACTCCTACGAGCAGTACTTC. Full variable domain (missing parts from reference TRBV2 and TRBJ2-7): EPEVTQTPSHQVTQMGQEVILRCVPISNHLYFYWYRQILGQKVEFLVSFYNNEISEKSEIFDDQFSVERPDGSNFTLKIRSTKLEDSAMYFCASTRDRNSYEQYFGPGTRLTVT.

With regard to this clone: Compared with germline, one end of the junction differs, possibly owing to a read error. The rearrangement links TRBV9 to TRBJ1-2, with D unresolved. This CDR3 comprises 14 residues. Germline loops: CDR1 SGDLS, CDR2 YYNGEE. The CDR3 nucleotides read TGTGTCAGCAGCGTAGGAGGCGGACTCTATGGCTACACCTTC. It yields the protein CVSSVGGGLYGYTF. Combining the CDR3 with reference TRBV9 and TRBJ1-2 gives the whole variable domain DSGVTQTPKHLITATGQRVTLRCSPRSGDLSVYWYQQSLDQGLQFLIQYYNGEERAKGNILERFSAQQFPDLHSELNLSSLELGDSALYFCVSSVGGGLYGYTFGSGTRLTVV.

This sequence joins TRBV4-1 and TRBJ2-7, with a tentative D call TRBD2 (5 bases). V dropped 0 bases and J dropped 2 bases, with 8 bases sitting between them. Germline CDR1 and CDR2: MGHRA and YSYEKL. The CDR3 has 14 amino acids. The chain's CDR3 is CASSQERAAYEQYF. The CDR3 coding sequence is TGCGCCAGCAGCCAAGAACGAGCGGCCTACGAGCAGTACTTC.

V is TRBV6-5 and J is TRBJ2-7; 8 positions match TRBD1. CDR1 is MNHEY, CDR2 SVGAGI, per germline. This CDR3 contains 15 residues. V was clipped by 0 bases and J by 7 bases; unmatched bases: 8. The CDR3 here is CASSYSRQGAGEQYF. Written as DNA, the CDR3 is TGTGCCAGCAGTTACTCGCGGCAGGGGGCGGGAGAGCAGTACTTC.

The CDR3 DNA sequence: TGCGCCAGCAGCCAAGACTTGATCTACGAGCAGTACTTC. Encoded protein: CASSQDLIYEQYF. This chain uses TRBV4-1 with TRBJ2-7; D is unclear. Germline loops: CDR1 MGHRA, CDR2 YSYEKL. The CDR3 has 13 amino acids. V lost 0 bases and J lost 3, with 6 bases in between.

CDR3 in amino acids: CASSMDTVNTEAFF. DNA for the CDR3: TGCGCCAGCAGCATGGACACTGTGAACACTGAAGCTTTCTTT. The chain joins TRBV5-1 to TRBJ1-1, with D perhaps TRBD1 (5 bases). This CDR3 comprises 14 residues. Looked up from germline, CDR1 is SGHRS and CDR2 is YFSETQ. With 4 bases removed from V and 0 bases from J, the gap between germline ends came to 10 bases.

This clone came up a few times. The rearrangement uses TRBV5-1 and TRBJ2-7; 7 bases map to TRBD2. Trimming at V came to 0 bases and at J to 4 bases, leaving 1 base not matched to a gene. The CDR3 is made up of 13 amino acids. The germline CDR1 and CDR2 sequences are SGHRS and YFSETQ. The DNA of the CDR3 is TGCGCCAGCAGCTTGGGGGGAGGGTACGAGCAGTACTTC. The encoded protein is CASSLGGGYEQYF.

The CDR3 DNA follows: TGCGCCAGCAGCTTGGAGGCAGGGAGCTACACCTTC. It encodes CASSLEAGSYTF. The V gene is TRBV5-1, the J gene TRBJ1-2, with a possible D match to TRBD1 (5 bases). The V gene's germline CDR1 is SGHRS and CDR2 YFSETQ. The CDR3 covers 12 residues. V was shortened by 0 bases and J by 9 bases, with 9 bases between the two germline ends. Using reference TRBV5-1 and TRBJ1-2 for the parts outside the CDR3, the full variable domain is KAGVTQTPRYLIKTRGQQVTLSCSPISGHRSVSWYQQTPGQGLQFLFEYFSETQRNKGNFPGRFSGRQFSNSRSEMNVSTLELGDSALYLCASSLEAGSYTFGSGTRLTVV.

The sample holds one count of this clone. The chain joins TRBV27 to TRBJ1-2, with D perhaps matching TRBD1 (6 bases). The V end was cut by 3 bases, the J end by 8 bases, with 19 bases between. Germline V CDR1 and CDR2: MNHEY, SMNVEV (reference sequence). The CDR3 length is 15 residues. In DNA form, the CDR3 reads TGTGCCAGCAGTTTTTCCGTCAGGGGTTTTTACGGCTACACCTTC. Residues: CASSFSVRGFYGYTF.

The chain joins TRBV28 to TRBJ1-5; 10 bases agree with TRBD1. CDR1 and CDR2 from the germline V gene are MDHEN and SYDVKM. The CDR3 is 14 amino acids. V shed 6 bases, J shed 2 bases, and the junction held 1 base outside the gene matches. This CDR3 is CASRGTGGNQPQHF. DNA for the CDR3: TGTGCCAGCAGGGGGACAGGGGGCAATCAGCCCCAGCATTTT.

This clone has just a few counts. The J gene is TRBJ1-2, the V gene TRBV28; 8 bases are shared with TRBD1. The CDR3 sequence is 16 residues long. Per the germline V gene, CDR1 is MDHEN and CDR2 is SYDVKM. The junction had 10 bases not matched to a gene; V was cut back by 6 bases and J by 1 base. CDR3 in amino acids: CASRIPTGGGNYGYTF. CDR3 DNA sequence: TGTGCCAGCAGGATTCCTACAGGGGGAGGTAACTATGGCTACACCTTC.

Judged by abundance, this clone is medium-sized. V gene TRBV29-1 combines with J gene TRBJ1-5, with D uncertain. V was shortened by 6 bases and J by 0 bases, with 15 bases between the two germline ends. Germline V gene data show CDR1 as SQVTM and CDR2 as ANQGSEA. The CDR3 contains 15 residues. This chain's CDR3 is CSVQIGGNSNQPQHF. The CDR3 DNA reads TGCAGCGTCCAAATCGGTGGAAATAGCAATCAGCCCCAGCATTTT.

This clone was recorded a few times. The rearrangement uses TRBV6-1 and TRBJ1-1; D is undetermined. Trimming took off 5 bases at V and 5 bases at J, with 12 bases between the two ends. The CDR3 contains 13 residues. Germline CDR1 reads MNHNS; CDR2 reads SASEGT. As DNA, the CDR3 is TGTGCCAGCAGTCCCGGGTTGGAGACTGAAGCTTTCTTT. It specifies CASSPGLETEAFF.

The J gene is TRBJ2-7, the V gene TRBV14; TRBD1 or TRBD2 may be the D gene (5 bases each). This CDR3 comprises 15 residues. CDR1 is SGHDN, CDR2 FVKESK, per germline. V lost 4 bases and J 5 bases, leaving 18 bases between the germline ends. The chain's CDR3 is CASSPGPQLVDEQYF. In nucleotides, the CDR3 is TGTGCCAGCAGCCCGGGACCCCAGTTGGTGGACGAGCAGTACTTC. Looking up the rest from reference TRBV14 and TRBJ2-7 gives the full variable domain: EAGVTQFPSHSVIEKGQTVTLRCDPISGHDNLYWYRRVMGKEIKFLLHFVKESKQDESGMPNNRFLAERTGGTYSTLKVQPAELEDSGVYFCASSPGPQLVDEQYFGPGTRLTVT.